Listed here are 8 T cell receptor beta chains from one sample, sequenced in a study of T cells after yellow fever vaccination. TCRdb processed the 5' RACE reads anew with MiXCR; each CDR3 protein has one entry. In the table there are some 560,000 distinct CDR3 sequences, roughly a sixth of which are singletons. Sequences were derived from PBMCs, sampled 5 days after the first yellow fever vaccination. Source of these receptors: a man aged 18 to 30 who received the YFV17D yellow fever vaccine.

The CDR3 is CASSFDINEKLFF. CDR3 DNA sequence: TGCGCCAGCAGCTTCGATATTAATGAAAAACTGTTTTTT. The chain recombines TRBV5-1 with TRBJ1-4; D call uncertain. Germline V lookup: CDR1 SGHRS, CDR2 YFSETQ. The CDR3 is 13 residues long. Trimming shortened V by 2 bases and J by 4 bases, and 6 bases separated the two germline ends.

This clonotype was seen a handful of times. The chain recombines TRBV5-1 with TRBJ1-1, with D perhaps matching TRBD1 (6 bases). There are 15 residues in the CDR3. Germline CDR1 SGHRS, CDR2 YFSETQ. V gave up 4 bases and J gave up 5 bases, with 18 bases separating them. The CDR3 is CASSLLGARGTEAFF. The CDR3 bases are TGCGCCAGCAGCCTGTTGGGGGCAAGAGGGACTGAAGCTTTCTTT.

The CDR3 reads CASSLDRGTSTQYF. The DNA for the CDR3 is TGTGCCAGCAGCTTGGACAGGGGCACGAGTACGCAGTATTTT. The rearrangement uses TRBV7-2 and TRBJ2-3; 9 nucleotides match TRBD1. Germline lookup yields CDR1 SGHTA and CDR2 FQGNSA. V trimming: 3 bases; J trimming: 8 bases; junction bases outside the gene matches: 6. The CDR3 sequence is 14 residues long. Using reference TRBV7-2 and TRBJ2-3 for the parts outside the CDR3, the full variable domain is GAGVSQSPSNKVTEKGKDVELRCDPISGHTALYWYRQSLGQGLEFLIYFQGNSAPDKSGLPSDRFSAERTGGSVSTLTIQRTQQEDSAVYLCASSLDRGTSTQYFGPGTRLTVL.

This chain links TRBV9 with TRBJ1-1; no definite D call. From germline, CDR1 is SGDLS and CDR2 YYNGEE. The CDR3 has 12 residues. V was cut by 5 bases and J by 0 bases, with 5 bases left in between. CDR3 sequence reads: CASRAVNTEAFF. For the CDR3, the DNA is TGTGCCAGCAGAGCAGTGAACACTGAAGCTTTCTTT.

This clonotype was counted between two and nine times. The chain combines TRBV7-2 with TRBJ1-4, with unresolved D. CDR1 is SGHTA and CDR2 is FQGNSA in the germline V gene. The V gene lost 3 bases and the J gene lost 6 bases, with 11 bases spanning the gap. The CDR3 extends over 14 amino acids. CDR3 nucleotide sequence: TGTGCCAGCAGCTTCCTGGCCTCTGATGAAAAACTGTTTTTT. It yields the protein CASSFLASDEKLFF.

This chain joins TRBV4-3 and TRBJ1-4, with D maybe TRBD1 (5 bases). CDR3 length: 12 amino acids. V lost 0 bases and J 10 bases, leaving 6 bases between the germline ends. CDR1 and CDR2 from the germline V gene are LGHNA and YSLEER. CDR3 nucleotides: TGCGCCAGCAGCCAAGAGGGGACAAAACTGTTTTTT. This translates into CASSQEGTKLFF.

A remark on this clonotype: Its ends do not fully match the called genes, so a read error is possible. The rearrangement joins TRBV5-1 to TRBJ1-5, with D maybe TRBD1 (5 bases). In germline, CDR1 is SGHRS, CDR2 YFSETQ. The CDR3 length is 15 residues. The CDR3 is CASILGGEGNQPQHF. The CDR3, as DNA: TGCGCCAGCATCTTGGGGGGGGAGGGCAATCAGCCCCAGCATTTT.

The gene calls are TRBV5-1 and TRBJ2-1; possibly TRBD1 or TRBD2 for D (5 bases each). In germline, CDR1 is SGHRS, CDR2 YFSETQ. Trimming pared 1 base from V and 6 bases from J, leaving 8 bases between. The CDR3 is 13 residues long. The CDR3 here is CASSLNGANEQFF. The CDR3 region has the DNA TGCGCCAGCAGCTTGAACGGGGCCAATGAGCAGTTCTTC.